This T cell receptor (beta chain) was retrieved from a study of T cell responses to AZD1222 COVID-19 vaccine. Trimming cost V 7 bases and J 2 bases; bases outside gene matches: 2. CDR3 length: 14 residues. CDR1 and CDR2 (germline): SGHDN, FVKESK. Profiled with immunoSEQ multiplex PCR; TCRdb holds only in-frame clones, not every one. The table has 90,000 to 140,000 clones, roughly 90% seen once; the top ten hold 2% to 3%. V is TRBV14 and J is TRBJ2-6; the match to TRBD1 covers 7 bases. This receptor was taken from an adult in good health. The sequenced sample was peripheral blood, obtained on day 0 of AZD1222 vaccination. CDR3 DNA: TGTGCCAGCAACCAGGGGGCTGGGGCCAACGTCCTGACTTTC. Translation gives CASNQGAGANVLTF.